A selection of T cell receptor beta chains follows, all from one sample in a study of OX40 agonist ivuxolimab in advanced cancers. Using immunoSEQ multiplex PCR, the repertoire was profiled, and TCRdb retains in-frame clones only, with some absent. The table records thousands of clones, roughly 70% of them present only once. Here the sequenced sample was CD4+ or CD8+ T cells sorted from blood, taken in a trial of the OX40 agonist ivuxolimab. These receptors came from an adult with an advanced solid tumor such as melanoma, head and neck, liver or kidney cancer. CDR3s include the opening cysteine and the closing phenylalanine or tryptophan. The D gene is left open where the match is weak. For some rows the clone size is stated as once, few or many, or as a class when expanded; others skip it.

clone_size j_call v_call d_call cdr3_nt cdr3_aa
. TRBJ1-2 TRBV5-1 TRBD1 TGCGCCAGCAGCTTGGGGCCGGACGAGGGGGCGACCTATGGCTACACCTTC CASSLGPDEGATYGYTF
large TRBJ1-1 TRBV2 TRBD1 TGTGCCAGCAGTGCTCCCAGGGGGCTCACTGAAGCTTTCTTT CASSAPRGLTEAFF
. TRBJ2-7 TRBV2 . TGTGCCAGCAGTGAATGGAGAGGGAGGTACGAGCAGTACTTC CASSEWRGRYEQYF
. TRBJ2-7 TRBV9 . TGTGCCAGCAGCGTAATGGGGGCAGGCTACGAGCAGTACTTC CASSVMGAGYEQYF
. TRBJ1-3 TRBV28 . TGTGCCAGCAGTTTATCATCGCGAAACACCATATATTTT CASSLSSRNTIYF
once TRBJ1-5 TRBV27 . TGTGCCAGCAGTTTTCAGGGGAATAGCAATCAGCCCCAGCATTTT CASSFQGNSNQPQHF
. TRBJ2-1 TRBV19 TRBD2 TGTGCCAGTAGTTCTAGCGGGGGCTCCTACAATGAGCAGTTCTTC CASSSSGGSYNEQFF
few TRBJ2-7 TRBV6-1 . TGTGCCAGCAGCGAAAGCCCGCGACGGTCTAACCCCTACGAGCAGTACTTC CASSESPRRSNPYEQYF
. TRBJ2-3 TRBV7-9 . TGTGCCAGCAGCTTAGTGAATAGTGTTGATACGCAGTATTTT CASSLVNSVDTQYF
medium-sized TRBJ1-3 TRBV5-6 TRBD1 TGTGCCAGCAGGGACAGGGGAGGAAACACCATATATTTT CASRDRGGNTIYF
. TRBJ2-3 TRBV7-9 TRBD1 TGTGCCAGCAGCGGACAGGGGGAGTTCACAGATACGCAGTATTTT CASSGQGEFTDTQYF
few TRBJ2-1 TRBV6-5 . TGTGCCAGCAGTTACTCGGACTACAATGAGCAGTTCTTC CASSYSDYNEQFF
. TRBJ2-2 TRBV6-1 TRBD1 TGTGCCAGCAGTGAAGCACAGGGGAGCACCGGGGAGCTGTTTTTT CASSEAQGSTGELFF
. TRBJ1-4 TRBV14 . TGTGCCAGCAGCCCAATACAAGCGTATCCTAATGAAAAACTGTTTTTT CASSPIQAYPNEKLFF
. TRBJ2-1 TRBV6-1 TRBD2 TGTGCCAGCAGTGCCTACCGACTAGCGGGATTTAATGAGCAGTTCTTC CASSAYRLAGFNEQFF
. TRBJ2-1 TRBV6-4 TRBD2 TGTGCCAGCAGTAGACTAGCGGGAGGGAGCAATGAGCAGTTCTTC CASSRLAGGSNEQFF
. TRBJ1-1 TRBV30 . TGTGCCTGGGGGACGGCCTGGGCTGAAGCTTTCTTT CAWGTAWAEAFF
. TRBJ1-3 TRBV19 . TGTGCCAGTAGTTACGGGGAGTTCTCTGGAAACACCATATATTTT CASSYGEFSGNTIYF
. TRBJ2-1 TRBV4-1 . TGCGCCAGCAGCCAGCGACTAGTCGAGTGGAATGAGCAGTTCTTC CASSQRLVEWNEQFF
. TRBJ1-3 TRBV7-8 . TGTGCCAGCAGCACCATGACAGTCTCTGGAAACACCATATATTTT CASSTMTVSGNTIYF
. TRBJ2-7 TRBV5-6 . TGTGCCAGCAGCTTGCCCCCGTACGAGCAGTACTTC CASSLPPYEQYF
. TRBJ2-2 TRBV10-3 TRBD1 TGTGCCATCAGTGCACAGGGGGAATTTACCGGGGAGCTGTTTTTT CAISAQGEFTGELFF
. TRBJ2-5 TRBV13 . TGTGCCAGCAGCCTCGGGGGCGGGGAGAAAGAGACCCAGTACTTC CASSLGGGEKETQYF
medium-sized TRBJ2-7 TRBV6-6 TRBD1 TGTGCCAGCAGTTCCTGGGACAGCTCCTACGAGCAGTACTTC CASSSWDSSYEQYF